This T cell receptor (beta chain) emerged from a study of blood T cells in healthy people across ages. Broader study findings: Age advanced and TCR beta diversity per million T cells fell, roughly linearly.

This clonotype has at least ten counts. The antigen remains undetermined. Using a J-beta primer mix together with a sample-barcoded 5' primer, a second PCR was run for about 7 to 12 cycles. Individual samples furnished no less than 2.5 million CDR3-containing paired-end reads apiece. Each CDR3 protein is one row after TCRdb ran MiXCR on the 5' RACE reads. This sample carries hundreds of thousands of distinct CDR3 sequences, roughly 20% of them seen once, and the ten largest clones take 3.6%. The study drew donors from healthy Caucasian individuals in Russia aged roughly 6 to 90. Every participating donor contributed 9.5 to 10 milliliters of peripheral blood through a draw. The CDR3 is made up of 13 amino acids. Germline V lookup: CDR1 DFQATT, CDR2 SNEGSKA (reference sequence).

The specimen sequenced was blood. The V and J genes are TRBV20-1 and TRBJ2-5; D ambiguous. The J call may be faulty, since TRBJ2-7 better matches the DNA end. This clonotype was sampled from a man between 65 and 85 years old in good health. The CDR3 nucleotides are TGCAGTGCTAGAAAGCCCGGATCCTACGAGCAGTACTTC. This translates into CSARKPGSYEQYF.